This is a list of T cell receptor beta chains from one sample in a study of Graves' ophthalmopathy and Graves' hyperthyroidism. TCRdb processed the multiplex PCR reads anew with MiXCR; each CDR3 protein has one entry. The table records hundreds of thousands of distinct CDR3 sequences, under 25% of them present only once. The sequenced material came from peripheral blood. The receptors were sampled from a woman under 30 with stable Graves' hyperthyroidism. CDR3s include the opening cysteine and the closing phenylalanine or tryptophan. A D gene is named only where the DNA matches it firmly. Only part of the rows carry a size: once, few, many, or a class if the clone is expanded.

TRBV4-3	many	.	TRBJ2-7	CASSQDNTGAYEQYF
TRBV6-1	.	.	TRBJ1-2	CASSEIGLTRGGYTF
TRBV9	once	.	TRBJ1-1	CASSLKGTAEAFF
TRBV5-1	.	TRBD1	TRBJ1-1	CASSFWGPRDRGLTEAFF
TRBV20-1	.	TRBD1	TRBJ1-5	CSAPTGWGNQPQHF
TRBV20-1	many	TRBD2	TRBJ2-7	CSAREAGVYEQYF
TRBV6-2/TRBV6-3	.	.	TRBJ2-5	CASSLGDAMETQYF
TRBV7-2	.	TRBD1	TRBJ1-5	CASSFRTGEPQHF
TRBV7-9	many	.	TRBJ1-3	CASSLDVSGNTIYF
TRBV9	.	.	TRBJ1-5	CASSVRGSEPQHF
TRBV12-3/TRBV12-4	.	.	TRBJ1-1	CASRIDSTEAFF
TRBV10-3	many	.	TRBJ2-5	CAISESLVEGQETQYF
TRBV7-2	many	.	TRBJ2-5	CASSLEQVDAKRTQYF
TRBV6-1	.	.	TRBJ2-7	CASTDATGGIYEQYF
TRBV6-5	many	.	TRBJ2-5	CASRVQGQETQYF
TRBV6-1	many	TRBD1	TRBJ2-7	CASSDRGRSYEQYF
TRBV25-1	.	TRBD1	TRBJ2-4	CASSEGQGLDIQYF
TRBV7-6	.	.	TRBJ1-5	CASSGRGGDQPQHF
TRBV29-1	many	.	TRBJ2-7	CSAGPQGEYEQYF
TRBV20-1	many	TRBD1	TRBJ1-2	CSARQSRAGGTYGYTF
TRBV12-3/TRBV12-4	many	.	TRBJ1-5	CASSLGVPNQPQHF
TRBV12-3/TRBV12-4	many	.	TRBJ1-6	CASSVFSSYNSPLHF
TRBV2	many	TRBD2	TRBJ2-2	CASSVLASNTGELFF
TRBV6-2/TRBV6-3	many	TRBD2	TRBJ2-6	CASSRGLAGGSGANVLTF
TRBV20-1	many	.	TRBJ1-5	CSARELGDQPQHF
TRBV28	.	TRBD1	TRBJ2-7	CASLPRDRTYEQYF
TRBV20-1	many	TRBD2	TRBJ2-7	CSARDFGGRYEQYF
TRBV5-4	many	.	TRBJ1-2	CASSSPIKIRDPYGYTF
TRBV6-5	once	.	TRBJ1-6	CASNWGRRDSPLHF
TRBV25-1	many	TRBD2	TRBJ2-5	CASSESEGGTQETQYF
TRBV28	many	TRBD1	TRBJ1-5	CASRMRGGWVQPQHF
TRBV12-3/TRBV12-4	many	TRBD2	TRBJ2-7	CASSPGGTYEQYF
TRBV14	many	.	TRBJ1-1	CASSQPKNTEAFF
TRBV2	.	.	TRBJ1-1	CASSGRQSMNTEAFF
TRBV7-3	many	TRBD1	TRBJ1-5	CASSLKDRVGNQPQHF
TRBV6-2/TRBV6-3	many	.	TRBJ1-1	CASSNQASNTEAFF
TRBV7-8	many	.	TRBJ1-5	CASTGSPATGYQPQHF
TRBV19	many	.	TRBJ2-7	CASSIASGPRPIEQYF
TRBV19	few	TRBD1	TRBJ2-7	CASSPRGQVSYEQYF
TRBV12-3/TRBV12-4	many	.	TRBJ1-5	CASSWGNDQPQHF
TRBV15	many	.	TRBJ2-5	CATSRDVQGVGETQYF
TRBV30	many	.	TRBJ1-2	CAWRKTPTNYGYTF
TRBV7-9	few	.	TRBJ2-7	CASSRMMASFYEQYF
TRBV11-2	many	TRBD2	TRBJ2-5	CASSPLAARKTQYF